The sequence of this TCR beta chain was determined in a study of cytomegalovirus exposure and HLA in healthy donors. For the study at large: It was reported in a later analysis that the 95 to 150 validation repertoires used the same platform as the 550 to 850 first-cohort repertoires. Study-level points and caveats: In vitro, three CMV-associated chains proved specific for CMV antigens.

On this clone: Its antigen is still unknown.

Germline CDR1 SNHLY, CDR2 FYNNEI. The CDR3 length is 15 residues. Trimming removed 2 bases from V and 8 bases from J; junction bases left unmatched: 8. Repertoires were generated with immunoSEQ multiplex PCR, while TCRdb's copy carries only in-frame clones and drops some. The sample includes over 200,000 clones, 90% of them seen just once. V gene TRBV2 combines with J gene TRBJ1-5; 8 bases map to TRBD1. The clonotype comes from a woman aged 18-29 years in good health and CMV-seronegative. The material sequenced was PBMCs. The chain's CDR3 is CASSELTGAAEPQHF. The CDR3 coding sequence is TGTGCCAGCAGTGAATTGACAGGGGCGGCGGAGCCCCAGCATTTT. Drawing the rest from reference TRBV2 and TRBJ1-5, the complete variable domain is EPEVTQTPSHQVTQMGQEVILRCVPISNHLYFYWYRQILGQKVEFLVSFYNNEISEKSEIFDDQFSVERPDGSNFTLKIRSTKLEDSAMYFCASSELTGAAEPQHFGDGTRLSIL.